This TCR beta chain was identified during a study of blood T cell repertoires in COVID-19. Whole-study context: Sources were T cells, B-cell-depleted T cells, or PBMCs; the material itself was cDNA or gDNA.

The CDR3 has 15 amino acids. The germline CDR1 and CDR2 sequences are MNHEY and SVGAGI. The germline V and J ends were trimmed by 6 bases and 0 bases, with 11 bases remaining between them. Measured with immunoSEQ multiplex PCR; TCRdb has only the in-frame clones, and not every one. The profile shows about 61,000 clones, around nine tenths of them singletons. The table lists this clone with a count of one. Sequencing was performed on peripheral blood. This chain uses TRBV6-5 with TRBJ2-2; D possibly corresponds to TRBD2 (5 bases). This sequence originates from a woman aged 45-60 years with active or convalescent COVID-19. CDR3 in DNA: TGTGCCAGCAGCCCGGGGAGCCCGAACACCGGGGAGCTGTTTTTT. It specifies CASSPGSPNTGELFF.